This section outlines one TCR beta chain sequence together with its context. This specimen belongs to a study of shared clonotypes between healthy human individuals. Profiled with immunoSEQ multiplex PCR; TCRdb holds only in-frame clones, not every one. The table records over a million clones, 65% to 80% of them present only once. Germline assignment: CDR1 SGDLS and CDR2 YYNGEE. The CDR3 is made up of 15 amino acids. Losses at the gene ends were 1 base for V and 0 bases for J; bases not matched to a gene: 2. The chain combines TRBV9 with TRBJ1-1; 8 bases agree with TRBD1. The TCR comes from a man between 18 and 29 years old in good health. The specimen was memory CD4+ T cells sorted from blood. Subset noted: CD45RA-negative fraction. CDR3 nucleotide sequence: TGTGCCAGCAGCGTACAGGGGGCAATGAACACTGAAGCTTTCTTT. Its protein product is CASSVQGAMNTEAFF.